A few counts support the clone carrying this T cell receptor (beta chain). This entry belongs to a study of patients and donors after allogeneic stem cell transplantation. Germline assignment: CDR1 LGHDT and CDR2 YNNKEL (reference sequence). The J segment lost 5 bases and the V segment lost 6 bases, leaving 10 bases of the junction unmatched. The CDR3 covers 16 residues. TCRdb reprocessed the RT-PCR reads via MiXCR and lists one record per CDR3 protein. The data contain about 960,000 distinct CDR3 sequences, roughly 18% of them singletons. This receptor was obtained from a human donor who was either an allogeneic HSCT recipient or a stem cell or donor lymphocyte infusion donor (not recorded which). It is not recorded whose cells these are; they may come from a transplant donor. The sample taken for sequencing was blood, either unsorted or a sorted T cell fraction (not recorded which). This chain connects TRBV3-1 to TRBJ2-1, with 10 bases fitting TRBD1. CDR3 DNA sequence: TGTGCCAGCAGAGCCTGGGACAGGGGCCCTAACAATGAGCAGTTCTTC. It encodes CASRAWDRGPNNEQFF.